This record covers a single TCR beta chain. The antigen is undetermined. The CDR3 runs to 15 residues. Germline assignment: CDR1 KGHDR and CDR2 SFDVKD. V lost 1 base and J 5 bases, leaving 11 bases between the germline ends. A second PCR, run for about 6 to 11 cycles, used a sample-barcoded 5' primer plus a J-beta primer mix. TCRdb re-called the 5' RACE reads through MiXCR, storing one row per CDR3 protein. The sample has 950,000 to 1,200,000 distinct CDR3 sequences, less than 45% seen once. The data stem from a study of blood T cells in healthy people across ages. Notes on the study in general: Estimated diversity across one million T cells was deemed an underestimate.

The V gene is TRBV24-1, the J gene TRBJ2-1; D is ambiguous. The clonotype comes from a man aged 18 to 30 in good health. The sequenced sample consisted of blood. CDR3 DNA: TGTGCCACCAGTGATTTCCAGTCGCCGAACAATGAGCAGTTCTTC. Encoded protein: CATSDFQSPNNEQFF.